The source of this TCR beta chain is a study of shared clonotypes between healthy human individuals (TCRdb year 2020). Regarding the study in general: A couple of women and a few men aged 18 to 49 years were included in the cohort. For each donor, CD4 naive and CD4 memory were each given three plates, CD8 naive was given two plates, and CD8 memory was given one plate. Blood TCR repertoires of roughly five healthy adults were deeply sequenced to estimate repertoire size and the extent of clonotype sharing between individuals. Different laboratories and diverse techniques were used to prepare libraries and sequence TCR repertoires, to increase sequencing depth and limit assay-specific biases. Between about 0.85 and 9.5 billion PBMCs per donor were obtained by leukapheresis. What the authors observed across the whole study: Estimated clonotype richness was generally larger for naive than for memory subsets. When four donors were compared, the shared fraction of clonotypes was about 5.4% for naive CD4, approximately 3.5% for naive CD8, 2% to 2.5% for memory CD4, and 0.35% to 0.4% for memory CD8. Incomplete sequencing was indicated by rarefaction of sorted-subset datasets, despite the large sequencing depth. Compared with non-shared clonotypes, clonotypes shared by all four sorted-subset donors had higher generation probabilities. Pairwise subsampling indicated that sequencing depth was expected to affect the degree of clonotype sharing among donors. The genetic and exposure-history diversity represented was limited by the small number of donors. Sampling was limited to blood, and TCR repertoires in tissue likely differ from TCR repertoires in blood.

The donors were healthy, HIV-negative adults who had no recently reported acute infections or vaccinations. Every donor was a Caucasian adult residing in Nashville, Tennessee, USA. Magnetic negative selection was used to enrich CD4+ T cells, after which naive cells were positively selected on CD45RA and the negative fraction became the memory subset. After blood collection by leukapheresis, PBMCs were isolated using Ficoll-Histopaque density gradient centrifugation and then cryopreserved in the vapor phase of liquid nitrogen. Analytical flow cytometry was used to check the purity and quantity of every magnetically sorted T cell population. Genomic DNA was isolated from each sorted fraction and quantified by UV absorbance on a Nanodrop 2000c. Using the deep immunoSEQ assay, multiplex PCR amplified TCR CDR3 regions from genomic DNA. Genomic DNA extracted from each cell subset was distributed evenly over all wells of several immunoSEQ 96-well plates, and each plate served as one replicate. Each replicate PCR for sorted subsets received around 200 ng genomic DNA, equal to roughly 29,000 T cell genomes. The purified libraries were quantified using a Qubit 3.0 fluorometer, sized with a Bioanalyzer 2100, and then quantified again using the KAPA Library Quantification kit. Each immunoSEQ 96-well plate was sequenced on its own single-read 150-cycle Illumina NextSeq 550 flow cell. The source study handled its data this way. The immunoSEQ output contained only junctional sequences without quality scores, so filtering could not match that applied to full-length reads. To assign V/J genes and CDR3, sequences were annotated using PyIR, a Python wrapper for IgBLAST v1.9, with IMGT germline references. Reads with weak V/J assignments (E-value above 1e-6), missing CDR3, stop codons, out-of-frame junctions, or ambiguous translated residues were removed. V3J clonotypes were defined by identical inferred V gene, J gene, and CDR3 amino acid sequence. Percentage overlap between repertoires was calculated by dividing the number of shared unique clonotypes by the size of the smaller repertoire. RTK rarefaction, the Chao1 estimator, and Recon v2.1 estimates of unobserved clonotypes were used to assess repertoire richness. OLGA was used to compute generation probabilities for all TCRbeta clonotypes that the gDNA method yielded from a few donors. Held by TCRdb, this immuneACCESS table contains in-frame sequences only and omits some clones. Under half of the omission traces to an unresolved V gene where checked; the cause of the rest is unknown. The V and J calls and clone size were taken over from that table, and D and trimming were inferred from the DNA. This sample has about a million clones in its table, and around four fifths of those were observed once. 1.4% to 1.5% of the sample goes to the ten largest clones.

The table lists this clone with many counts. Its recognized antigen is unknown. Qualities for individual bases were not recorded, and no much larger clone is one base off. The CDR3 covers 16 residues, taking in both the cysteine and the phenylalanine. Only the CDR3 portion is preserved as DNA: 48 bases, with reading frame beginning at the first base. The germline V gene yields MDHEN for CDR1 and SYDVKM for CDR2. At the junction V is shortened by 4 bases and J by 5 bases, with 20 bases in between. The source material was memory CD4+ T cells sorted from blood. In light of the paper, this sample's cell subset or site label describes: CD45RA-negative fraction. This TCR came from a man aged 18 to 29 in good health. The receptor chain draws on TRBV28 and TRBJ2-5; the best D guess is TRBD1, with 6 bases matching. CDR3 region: CASSSTQTGFRETQYF. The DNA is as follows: TGTGCCAGCAGTTCCACACAAACAGGGTTCAGGGAGACCCAGTACTTC.